This T cell receptor beta chain was sequenced for a study of persistence of HIV-infected CD4 T cells (dated by TCRdb to the early 2020s). Looking at the study overall: CMV- and HIV-1 Gag-responding CD4+ T cells were isolated from ART-treated individuals so that antigen-driven clonal expansion of HIV-1-infected cells could be examined. Suppressive ART had been received by participants for a median of 8 years. Peripheral blood samples of up to 180 mL were collected at multiple time points, except for a couple of participants, who underwent leukapheresis at a single time point. TCRbeta sequencing assessed the clonality of all cells in each sorted population, while proviral sequencing assessed the clonality of infected cells. Cross-participant TCR cluster analysis included 8 participants for CMV and six or seven participants for Gag. General study outcomes and caveats: Within the same sorted populations, TCR oligoclonality correlated with proviral oligoclonality. Because the TCR analyses were done in bulk, restricting them to just the rare CMV-responding cells that actually carried HIV-1 proviruses was not possible. Few individuals were included in the study, and only a limited range of antigens was tested. TCRbeta richness in CMV- and Gag-responding cells was significantly lower than in anti-CD3/anti-CD28-responding cells; CMV-responding cells had higher oligoclonality than CD3/CD28-stimulated and Gag-responding cells. Enrichment of degenerate expanded CDR3beta sequences was found in antigen-responding cells, suggesting convergent selection of CD4+ responses to CMV and Gag.

Taken with the paper, the label for treatment or condition translates to: suppressive antiretroviral therapy. Lysates of CMV-infected fibroblasts were used at around 10 ug/mL for cell stimulation. Memory populations depleted of antigen-responding cells were obtained by sorting nonresponding CD40L-negative CD69-negative CD45RO-high memory CD4+ T cells. Participants were HIV-1-infected adults who started suppressive ART during chronic infection. For at least 4 years, the participants' plasma HIV-1 RNA had been undetectable, below 50 copies/mL. To be included, a participant needed positive CMV serology and a CD4+ T cell count above 400 cells/uL. Before stimulation, PBMCs were isolated using density centrifugation and depleted of CD8+ T cells. For approximately 17 hours, CD8-depleted PBMCs were stimulated with anti-CD28/CD49d costimulation, a CD40-blocking antibody, and enfuvirtide, which was added to prevent new infections. Cell sorting was performed on a Beckman Coulter MoFlo Legacy or XDP sorter, and dead cells were excluded with propidium iodide. The QIAamp DNA Mini Kit was used for genomic DNA extraction from samples above one million cells, and the Quick-DNA Microprep Kit was used otherwise.

The immunoSEQ hsTCRB assay version 4, run in survey mode, was used to sequence TCRbeta repertoires from genomic DNA. Genomic DNA was diluted to about 9 ng/uL, and up to 1 ug per sample was used for TCRbeta sequencing. Concerning the study's data processing: TCRbeta data analysis was done in ImmunoSeq Analyzer 3.0, and diversity was calculated on productive nucleotide rearrangements. Using the Immunarch R package, lower-bound TCR diversity was estimated with the improved Chao index and clonality was estimated with the Gini coefficient. Different nucleotide rearrangements encoding the same CDR3beta amino acid sequence were treated as distinct clonotypes. Differential abundance analysis found TCRbeta sequences that were significantly enriched in antigen-responding cells compared with anti-CD3/anti-CD28-activated cells. Using predicted peptide-MHC specificity as the basis, GLIPH2 grouped TCRs into clusters, both for each participant individually and for the merged data sets that combined participants. The source is immuneACCESS, and TCRdb retained only in-frame sequences with V and J called. Part of the clones is not carried over; for the studies checked, unresolved V genes explain less than half of this, and the remainder is unexplained. The DNA gave D and trimming, while V, J and clone size come from that table. Across this sample there are approximately 27,000 clones, with over 65% seen only once. 0.81% of the sample is taken by the ten largest.

V is trimmed back by 3 bases and J by 1 base, and the junction contains 5 bases that no gene match accounts for. The CDR3 runs 15 amino acids, cysteine and phenylalanine included. The entry retains the CDR3 DNA only, 45 bases that are in frame from base 1. CDR1 and CDR2, looked up from the germline V gene, are MNHEY and SVGAGI. Points on this clone: The antigen this receptor binds is unknown. Base qualities were left out, and no much larger clone turns up one base away.

The material was CD4+ T cells sorted from PBMCs after 18-hour stimulation, obtained from a patient who received antiretroviral therapy. According to the study, the label for this sample's cell subset or site signals: CD40L-CD69- CD45RO-high memory CD4 T cells not responding to CMV lysate. The TCR was taken from an adult woman with HIV who was CMV-seropositive. The chain couples TRBV6-5 to TRBJ1-1, and 7 junctional nucleotides match TRBD1. The nucleotides read TGTGCCAGCAGTTATCGGACAGGTCCGAACACTGAAGCTTTCTTT. Translated, this is CASSYRTGPNTEAFF.